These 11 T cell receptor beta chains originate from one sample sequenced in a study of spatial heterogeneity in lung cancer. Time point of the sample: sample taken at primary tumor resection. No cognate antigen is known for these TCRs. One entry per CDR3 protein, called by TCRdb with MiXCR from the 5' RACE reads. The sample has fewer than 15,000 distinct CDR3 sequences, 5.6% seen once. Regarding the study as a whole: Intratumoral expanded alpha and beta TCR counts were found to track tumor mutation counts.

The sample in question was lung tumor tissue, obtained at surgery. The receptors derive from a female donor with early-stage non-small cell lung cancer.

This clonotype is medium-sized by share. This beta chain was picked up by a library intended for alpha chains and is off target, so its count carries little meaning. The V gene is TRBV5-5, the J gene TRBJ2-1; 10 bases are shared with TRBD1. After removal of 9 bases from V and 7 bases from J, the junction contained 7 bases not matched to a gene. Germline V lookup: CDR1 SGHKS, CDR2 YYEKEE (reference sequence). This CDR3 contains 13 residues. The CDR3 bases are TGTGCCACCCGACAGGGGGCGAGGAATGAGCAGTTCTTC. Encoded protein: CATRQGARNEQFF.

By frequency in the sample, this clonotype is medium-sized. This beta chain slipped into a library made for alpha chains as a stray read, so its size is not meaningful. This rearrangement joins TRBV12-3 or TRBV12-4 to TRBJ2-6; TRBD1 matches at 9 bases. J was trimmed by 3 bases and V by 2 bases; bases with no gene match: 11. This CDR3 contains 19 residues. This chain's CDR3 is CASSLTQGANSFGANVLTF. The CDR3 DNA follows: TGTGCCAGCAGTTTAACACAGGGGGCGAATTCCTTTGGGGCCAACGTCCTGACTTTC.

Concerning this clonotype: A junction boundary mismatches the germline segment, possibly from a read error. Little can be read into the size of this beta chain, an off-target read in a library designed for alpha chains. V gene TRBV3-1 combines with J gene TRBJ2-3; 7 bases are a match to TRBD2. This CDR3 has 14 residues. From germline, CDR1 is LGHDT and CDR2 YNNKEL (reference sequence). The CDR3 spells CATSKGLSTDTQYF. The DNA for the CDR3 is TGTGCCACCAGCAAGGGACTAAGCACAGATACGCAGTATTTT.

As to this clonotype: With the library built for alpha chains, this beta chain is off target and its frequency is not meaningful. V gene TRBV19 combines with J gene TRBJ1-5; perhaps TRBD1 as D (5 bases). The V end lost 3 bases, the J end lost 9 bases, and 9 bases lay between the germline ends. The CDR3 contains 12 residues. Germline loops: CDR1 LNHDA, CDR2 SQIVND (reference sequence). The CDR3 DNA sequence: TGTGCCAGTAGTATGTGGGGGTCGCCCCAGCATTTT. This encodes CASSMWGSPQHF.

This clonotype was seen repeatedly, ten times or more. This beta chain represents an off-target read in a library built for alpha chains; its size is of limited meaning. The CDR3 sequence: CAWSRGGVTEAFF. CDR3 DNA sequence: TGTGCCTGGAGTAGAGGGGGGGTCACTGAAGCTTTCTTT. The chain links TRBV30 to TRBJ1-1, with TRBD1 as a possible D gene (6 bases). V was trimmed by 2 bases and J by 4 bases, leaving 11 bases between them. Germline CDR1 and CDR2: GTSNPN and SVGIG (reference sequence). The CDR3 runs to 13 residues.

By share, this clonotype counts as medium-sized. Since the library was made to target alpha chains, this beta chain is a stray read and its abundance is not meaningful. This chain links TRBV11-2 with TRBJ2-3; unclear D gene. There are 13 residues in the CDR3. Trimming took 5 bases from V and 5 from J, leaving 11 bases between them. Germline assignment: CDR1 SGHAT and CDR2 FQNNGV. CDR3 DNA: TGTGCCAGCAGCCTCTCTCCGGGAGATACGCAGTATTTT. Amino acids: CASSLSPGDTQYF.

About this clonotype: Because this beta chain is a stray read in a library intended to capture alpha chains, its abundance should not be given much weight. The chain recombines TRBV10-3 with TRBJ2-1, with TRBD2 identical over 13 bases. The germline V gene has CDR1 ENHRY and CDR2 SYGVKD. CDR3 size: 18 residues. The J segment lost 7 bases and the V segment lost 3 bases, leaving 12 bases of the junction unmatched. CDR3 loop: CAISDLGLAGVLENEQFF. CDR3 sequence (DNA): TGTGCCATCAGTGATCTCGGACTAGCGGGAGTTCTAGAAAATGAGCAGTTCTTC.

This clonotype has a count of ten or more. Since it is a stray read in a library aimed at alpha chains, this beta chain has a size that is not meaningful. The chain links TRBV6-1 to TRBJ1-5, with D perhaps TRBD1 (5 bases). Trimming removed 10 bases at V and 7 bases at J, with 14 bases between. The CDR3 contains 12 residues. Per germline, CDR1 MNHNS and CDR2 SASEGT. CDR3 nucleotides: TGTGCCATCACGGGGAGGGGACAGCCCCAGCATTTT. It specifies CAITGRGQPQHF.

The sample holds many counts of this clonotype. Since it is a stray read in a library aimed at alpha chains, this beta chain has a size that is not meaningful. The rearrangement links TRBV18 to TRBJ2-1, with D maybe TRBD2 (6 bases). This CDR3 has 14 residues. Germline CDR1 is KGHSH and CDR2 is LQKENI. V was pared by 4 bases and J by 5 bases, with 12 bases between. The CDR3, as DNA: TGTGCCAGCTCACTTCGGGGGATAAACAATGAGCAGTTCTTC. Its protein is CASSLRGINNEQFF.

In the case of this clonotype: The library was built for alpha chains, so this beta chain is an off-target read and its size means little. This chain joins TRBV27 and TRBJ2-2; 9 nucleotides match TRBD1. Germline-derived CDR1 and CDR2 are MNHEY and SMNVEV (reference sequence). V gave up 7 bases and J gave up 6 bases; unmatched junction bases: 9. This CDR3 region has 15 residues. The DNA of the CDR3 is TGTGCCAGCAAATTTGGGGACAGGGACGCCGGGGAGCTGTTTTTT. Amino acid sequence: CASKFGDRDAGELFF.

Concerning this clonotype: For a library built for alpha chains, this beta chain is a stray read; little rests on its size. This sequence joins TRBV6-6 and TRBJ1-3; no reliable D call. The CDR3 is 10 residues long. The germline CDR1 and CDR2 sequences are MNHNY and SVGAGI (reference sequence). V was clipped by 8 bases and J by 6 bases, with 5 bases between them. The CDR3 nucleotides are TGTGCCAGCCGGCTAAACACCATATATTTT. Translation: CASRLNTIYF.